A single sample gave rise to the 21 T cell receptor beta chains below, sequenced in a study of patients and donors after allogeneic stem cell transplantation. TCRdb reprocessed the RT-PCR reads with MiXCR, giving one entry per CDR3 protein. The table lists some 60,000 distinct CDR3 sequences, about an eighth of them singletons. The source material was blood, either unsorted or a sorted T cell fraction (not recorded which). The receptors were gathered from a human donor who was either an allogeneic HSCT recipient or a stem cell or donor lymphocyte infusion donor (not recorded which). It is not recorded whose cells these are; they may come from a transplant donor.

This clonotype was seen only a few times. This chain connects TRBV20-1 to TRBJ2-1; D is uncertain. The germline CDR1 and CDR2 sequences are DFQATT and SNEGSKA (reference sequence). The ends were cut back, 6 bases at V and 5 bases at J, with 11 bases in the middle. The CDR3 spans 12 residues. The CDR3 DNA reads TGCAGTGCAGTTAGGATAAACAATGAGCAGTTCTTC. Translation gives CSAVRINNEQFF.

This clonotype was counted a few times. The chain employs TRBV6-6 and TRBJ2-6, with 7 bases identical to TRBD1. The CDR3 contains 15 residues. Trimming cost V 5 bases and J 9 bases; bases outside gene matches: 10. Germline V gene sequence: CDR1 MNHNY, CDR2 SVGAGI (reference sequence). CDR3 sequence reads: CASSSRDRRFNVLTF. Written as DNA, the CDR3 is TGTGCCAGCAGTAGCCGGGACAGACGTTTCAACGTCCTGACTTTC.

This clonotype has just a few counts. The chain combines TRBV18 with TRBJ1-1; TRBD1 agrees at 7 bases. Losses at the gene ends were 2 bases for V and 3 bases for J; bases not matched to a gene: 6. This CDR3 region has 15 residues. Germline CDR1 KGHSH, CDR2 LQKENI. CDR3: CASSPIQGGYTEAFF. The CDR3 DNA reads as TGTGCCAGCTCACCAATCCAGGGGGGATACACTGAAGCTTTCTTT.

The rearrangement uses TRBV18 and TRBJ1-3; the D gene is possibly TRBD1 (6 bases). Germline CDR1 KGHSH, CDR2 LQKENI. CDR3 length: 16 residues. Trimming cost V 2 bases and J 7 bases, with 18 bases left between them. The CDR3 spells CASSPGTRGPGNTIYF. The CDR3 bases are TGTGCCAGCTCACCAGGGACACGGGGACCAGGGAACACCATATATTTT.

In its sample, this clonotype was seen many times. This chain joins TRBV6-5 and TRBJ1-5; TRBD1 matches 11 bases. Germline CDR1 reads MNHEY; CDR2 reads SVGAGI. The CDR3 loop spans 16 amino acids. V trimming: 4 bases; J trimming: 6 bases; junction bases outside the gene matches: 8. The CDR3 reads CASSSRTGGVPQPQHF. The CDR3 DNA reads as TGTGCCAGCAGTTCCCGGACAGGGGGCGTCCCTCAGCCCCAGCATTTT.

This chain connects TRBV6-5 to TRBJ2-7, with D perhaps assigned TRBD1 or TRBD2 (5 bases each). The V gene lost 6 bases and the J gene lost 5 bases, with 23 bases spanning the gap. This CDR3 has 16 residues. Germline V gene data show CDR1 as MNHEY and CDR2 as SVGAGI. CDR3: CASSSRVGGRNNEQYF. CDR3 nucleotides: TGTGCCAGCAGCTCCAGGGTTGGGGGAAGGAATAACGAGCAGTACTTC.

This chain links TRBV12-3 or TRBV12-4 with TRBJ1-1, with D unclear. The CDR3 is made up of 14 amino acids. V was trimmed by 7 bases and J by 2 bases, leaving 14 bases between them. CDR3 coding DNA: TGTGCCAGCACCTCGGGCCCCCTAAACACTGAAGCTTTCTTT. Translating gives CASTSGPLNTEAFF.

The chain links TRBV5-1 to TRBJ1-1; D is uncertain. Germline V CDR1 and CDR2: SGHRS, YFSETQ. The germline V and J ends were trimmed by 4 bases and 1 base, with 11 bases remaining between them. This CDR3 is built from 14 residues. The CDR3 region is CASSPGGENTEAFF. The CDR3 DNA is TGCGCCAGCAGCCCGGGCGGGGAGAACACTGAAGCTTTCTTT.

This clonotype was seen only a few times. The chain uses TRBV7-6 and TRBJ2-7; D may be TRBD1 (6 bases). This CDR3 is built from 13 residues. Germline values: CDR1 SGHVS, CDR2 FNYEAQ. Trimming shortened V by 1 base and J by 4 bases, and 8 bases separated the two germline ends. The CDR3 here is CASSLGGGYEQYF. The CDR3 nucleotides are TGTGCCAGCAGCTTAGGAGGGGGTTACGAGCAGTACTTC.

This chain uses TRBV5-8 with TRBJ2-1; no clear D gene. Germline CDR1 and CDR2: SGHTS and YDEGEE. The ends were cut back, 0 bases at V and 0 bases at J, with 4 bases in the middle. This CDR3 region has 14 residues. The CDR3 sequence: CASSLAYSYNEQFF. The CDR3 DNA sequence: TGTGCCAGCAGCTTGGCGTACTCCTACAATGAGCAGTTCTTC.

The rearrangement links TRBV10-3 to TRBJ1-4, with no clear D. Per the germline V gene, CDR1 is ENHRY and CDR2 is SYGVKD. The CDR3 covers 15 residues. Trimming shortened V by 1 base and J by 5 bases, and 11 bases separated the two germline ends. The CDR3 DNA reads TGTGCCATCAGTGAGTGGGCGGATCCGAATGAAAAACTGTTTTTT. Its protein product is CAISEWADPNEKLFF.

The chain uses TRBV5-1 and TRBJ2-7; 10 bases are shared with TRBD2. The CDR3 totals 18 residues. V lost 0 bases, J lost 5 bases, and 14 bases stayed unmatched. Germline CDR1 and CDR2: SGHRS and YFSETQ. The CDR3: CASSLALSATSGPHEQYF. The CDR3 nucleotides read TGCGCCAGCAGCTTGGCCCTTTCCGCGACTAGCGGGCCCCACGAGCAGTACTTC. The variable domain in full, with the rest retrieved from reference TRBV5-1 and TRBJ2-7, is KAGVTQTPRYLIKTRGQQVTLSCSPISGHRSVSWYQQTPGQGLQFLFEYFSETQRNKGNFPGRFSGRQFSNSRSEMNVSTLELGDSALYLCASSLALSATSGPHEQYFGPGTRLTVT.

This clonotype has more than one count but fewer than ten. The rearrangement links TRBV5-4 to TRBJ2-2, with TRBD1 as a possible D gene (6 bases). Germline loops: CDR1 SGHNT, CDR2 YYREEE (reference sequence). The length of the CDR3 is 13 residues. V was shortened by 7 bases and J by 6 bases, with 13 bases between the two germline ends. In nucleotides, the CDR3 is TGTGCCAGCGCCAGGTCAGGGGCCGGGGAGCTGTTTTTT. Translated: CASARSGAGELFF.

This clonotype was seen many times. The chain combines TRBV9 with TRBJ1-1; TRBD1 might be the D (6 bases). The CDR3 is 14 amino acids. The V gene lost 4 bases and the J gene lost 8 bases, with 18 bases spanning the gap. Germline-derived CDR1 and CDR2 are SGDLS and YYNGEE. The CDR3, as DNA: TGTGCCAGCAGCCCGGGACACCCACTAGAAGAAGCTTTCTTT. It codes for CASSPGHPLEEAFF.

This clonotype was seen only a few times. The chain joins TRBV2 to TRBJ1-5; maybe TRBD1 (6 bases). Germline-derived CDR1 and CDR2 are SNHLY and FYNNEI. This CDR3 comprises 14 residues. The ends were cut back, 8 bases at V and 2 bases at J, with 13 bases in the middle. The CDR3 reads CASVRGVGNQPQHF. As DNA, the CDR3 is TGTGCCAGCGTCAGGGGAGTCGGCAATCAGCCCCAGCATTTT.

The J gene is TRBJ2-1, the V gene TRBV5-4; tentatively, D is TRBD1 (7 bases). CDR3 size: 13 residues. Trimming removed 5 bases at V and 3 bases at J, with 9 bases between. Germline assignment: CDR1 SGHNT and CDR2 YYREEE (reference sequence). CDR3 sequence reads: CASRRDSYNEQFF. The DNA of the CDR3 is TGTGCCAGCAGGCGGGACAGCTACAATGAGCAGTTCTTC.

This clonotype was observed at least ten times. J is TRBJ2-4 and V is TRBV20-1; D may be TRBD2 (5 bases). This CDR3 is 14 amino acids long. Germline V gene lookup returns CDR1 DFQATT and CDR2 SNEGSKA (reference sequence). V gave up 4 bases and J gave up 7 bases, with 17 bases separating them. The CDR3 loop reads CSANPSGVGNIQYF. Here the CDR3 DNA reads TGCAGTGCTAACCCGAGCGGCGTTGGTAACATTCAGTACTTC.

Notes on this clonotype: A much bigger clone sits one base away, suggesting this may be a read error. The gene calls are TRBV3-1 and TRBJ1-2; no reliable D call. In germline, CDR1 is LGHDT, CDR2 YNNKEL (reference sequence). This CDR3 comprises 16 residues. The CDR3 nucleotides are TGTGCCGGCAGCCCCCGTCTAGACTCATACACATTTGGCTACACCTTC. Its translation: CAGSPRLDSYTFGYTF.

This clonotype was found a few times. The V call is TRBV7-9, the J call TRBJ2-7; 9 bases line up with TRBD2. This CDR3 has 17 amino acids. V dropped 5 bases and J dropped 5; count of bases not matched to a gene: 16. CDR1 and CDR2 (germline): SEHNR, FQNEAQ (reference sequence). The CDR3 region is CASSPRLAGKRSHEQYF. The CDR3 DNA reads TGTGCCAGCAGCCCCCGGCTAGCGGGAAAAAGGTCCCACGAGCAGTACTTC.

DNA of the CDR3: TGTGCCAGCAGCTTTCTACTTCATGGCTACACCTTC. It codes for CASSFLLHGYTF. The rearrangement joins TRBV7-8 to TRBJ1-2; D remains ambiguous. The V gene lost 3 bases and the J gene lost 6 bases, with 8 bases spanning the gap. The CDR3 has 12 amino acids. Germline CDR1 reads SGHVS; CDR2 reads FQNEAQ.

There are many counts of this clonotype. This chain uses TRBV29-1 with TRBJ1-2; D is unresolved. Germline V gives CDR1 SQVTM, CDR2 ANQGSEA. The V gene lost 6 bases and the J gene lost 5 bases, with 16 bases spanning the gap. This CDR3 has 13 residues. This CDR3 reads CSVEKISRYGYTF. Here the CDR3 DNA reads TGCAGCGTGGAGAAGATATCTAGGTATGGCTACACCTTC.